The 12 T cell receptor beta chains in this list originate from one sample, sequenced in a study of CD8 T cells in Susac syndrome. Random hexamers primed reverse transcription of about 0.45 to 1 ug RNA. TCRdb redid the calling of the immunoSEQ multiplex PCR reads with MiXCR, one entry per CDR3 protein. Among about 280,000 distinct CDR3 sequences, about 85% were seen once, and the ten largest hold approximately 0.12%. Sequencing was carried out using CD8+ T cells from PBMCs. The receptors were gathered from a human donor with multiple sclerosis.

As concerns this clonotype: Compared with germline, one end of the junction differs, possibly owing to a read error. V is TRBV20-1 and J is TRBJ2-7; D not certain. CDR3 length equals 17 residues. Germline V gene sequence: CDR1 DFQATT, CDR2 SNEGSKA (reference sequence). The DNA of the CDR3 is TGCAGTGCTAGTTCCTTGAGTTATAACAGCCACTCCTCCGAGCAGTACTTC. Residues: CSASSLSYNSHSSEQYF.

This chain joins TRBV27 and TRBJ2-1; D might be TRBD2 (7 bases). This CDR3 comprises 15 residues. Trimming shortened V by 3 bases and J by 5 bases, and 14 bases separated the two germline ends. Germline V gene lookup returns CDR1 MNHEY and CDR2 SMNVEV (reference sequence). The CDR3 DNA reads as TGTGCCAGCAGTTTGGGGGCTAGCGGACACAATGAGCAGTTCTTC. Its protein product is CASSLGASGHNEQFF.

The chain combines TRBV6-2 or TRBV6-3 with TRBJ2-6; a weak D match, TRBD1 (5 bases). The V gene lost 2 bases and the J gene lost 2 bases, with 10 bases spanning the gap. This CDR3 contains 16 residues. The V gene's germline CDR1 is MNHEY and CDR2 SVGEGT. In nucleotides, the CDR3 is TGTGCCAGCAGTTACCCGACAGTAACTGGGGCCAACGTCCTGACTTTC. Its translation is CASSYPTVTGANVLTF.

J is TRBJ1-5 and V is TRBV3-1; D remains ambiguous. Germline V gene lookup returns CDR1 LGHDT and CDR2 YNNKEL (reference sequence). Trimming stripped 0 bases from V and 9 bases from J, with 12 bases between. This CDR3 contains 14 residues. The CDR3 here is CASSQDVSATPQHF. DNA of the CDR3: TGTGCCAGCAGCCAAGATGTCAGTGCAACGCCCCAGCATTTT.

The chain links TRBV27 to TRBJ2-1; 11 nucleotides align to TRBD2. V lost 10 bases and J lost 4; bases outside the gene matches: 9. The CDR3 has 15 residues. Germline V gene data show CDR1 as MNHEY and CDR2 as SMNVEV (reference sequence). The CDR3 bases are TGTGCCACTAGCGGGAGGCGTCTTTTGTACAATGAGCAGTTCTTC. Amino acid sequence: CATSGRRLLYNEQFF.

The V call is TRBV7-9, the J call TRBJ1-5; 8 nucleotides align to TRBD1. The CDR3 length is 15 residues. Germline V CDR1 and CDR2: SEHNR, FQNEAQ (reference sequence). J was trimmed by 4 bases and V by 7 bases; bases with no gene match: 9. The CDR3 spells CASTNSDRANQPQHF. CDR3 nucleotide sequence: TGTGCCAGCACTAACTCGGACAGGGCGAATCAGCCCCAGCATTTT.

The genes are TRBV11-2 and TRBJ2-1; 16 nucleotides match TRBD2. Germline values: CDR1 SGHAT, CDR2 FQNNGV. Losses at the gene ends were 1 base for V and 6 bases for J; bases not matched to a gene: 3. The CDR3 totals 17 residues. The CDR3 nucleotides are TGTGCCAGCAGCTTAGGGGGACTAGCGGGAGGGTTCAATGAGCAGTTCTTC. This codes for CASSLGGLAGGFNEQFF.

The V and J genes are TRBV12-3 or TRBV12-4 and TRBJ2-7; D possibly corresponds to TRBD1 (5 bases). CDR3 size: 14 residues. With 5 bases removed from V and 5 bases from J, the gap between germline ends came to 16 bases. CDR3 residues: CASSPVEGVDEQYF. DNA of the CDR3: TGTGCCAGCAGTCCCGTCGAAGGGGTTGACGAGCAGTACTTC.

The chain is built from TRBV12-3 or TRBV12-4 and TRBJ2-2; 9 positions match TRBD2. Unmatched junction bases numbered 6, after V lost 8 bases and J lost 5 bases. The CDR3 is 14 residues long. CDR3 sequence reads: CASGRGRETGELFF. CDR3 in DNA: TGTGCCAGCGGGCGCGGGAGGGAAACCGGGGAGCTGTTTTTT.

The V and J genes are TRBV5-1 and TRBJ1-5; perhaps TRBD1 as D (6 bases). Germline CDR1 is SGHRS and CDR2 is YFSETQ. The CDR3 has 21 residues. V lost 2 bases and J 4 bases, leaving 31 bases between the germline ends. The CDR3 DNA sequence: TGCGCCAGCAGCTTTGCACGCCAAGATCCAGGGAAAGGAGGGACAAATCAGCCCCAGCATTTT. It translates to CASSFARQDPGKGGTNQPQHF.

This chain's CDR3 is CATSDFPAGGTDTQYF. The CDR3 bases are TGTGCCACCAGTGATTTTCCGGCGGGAGGCACAGATACGCAGTATTTT. The V and J genes are TRBV24-1 and TRBJ2-3, with 7 bases aligning to TRBD2. Trimming removed 1 base from V and 1 base from J; junction bases left unmatched: 4. The CDR3 has 16 amino acids. The germline V gene encodes CDR1 KGHDR and CDR2 SFDVKD.

The J gene is TRBJ2-7, the V gene TRBV14, with 8 bases matching TRBD1. The V and J ends lost 1 base and 3 bases, in that order; junction bases with no gene match: 11. Looked up from germline, CDR1 is SGHDN and CDR2 is FVKESK. The CDR3 is 17 amino acids. CDR3: CASSQGIRQGRFYEQYF. The CDR3 coding sequence is TGTGCCAGCAGCCAAGGAATTAGACAGGGGAGGTTCTACGAGCAGTACTTC.